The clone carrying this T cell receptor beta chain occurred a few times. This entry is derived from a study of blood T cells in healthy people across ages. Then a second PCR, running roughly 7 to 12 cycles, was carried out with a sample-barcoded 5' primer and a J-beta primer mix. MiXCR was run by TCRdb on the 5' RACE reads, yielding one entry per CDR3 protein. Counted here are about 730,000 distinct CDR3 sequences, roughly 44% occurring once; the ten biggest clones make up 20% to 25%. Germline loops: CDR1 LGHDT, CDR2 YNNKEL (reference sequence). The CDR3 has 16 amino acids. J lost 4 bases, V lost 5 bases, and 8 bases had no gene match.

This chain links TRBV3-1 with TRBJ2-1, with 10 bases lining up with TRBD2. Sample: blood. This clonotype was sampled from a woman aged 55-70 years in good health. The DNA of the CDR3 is TGTGCCAGCAGCTCCGTAGCGGGGGGTGGTTACAATGAGCAGTTCTTC. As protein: CASSSVAGGGYNEQFF.